This TCR beta chain was sequenced during a study of blood T cell repertoires in COVID-19. Study as a whole: COVID-19 samples collected from the United States, Italy and Spain covered acute and convalescent phases.

Source study methods: It was from reference gene primer amplification that nucleated cell counts were estimated. The assay was immunoSEQ multiplex PCR, and TCRdb's table has in-frame clones only and misses some. V and J calls and clone size come straight from that table; D and trimming were deduced from the DNA. Altogether 200,000 to 250,000 clones are present, about 83% being singletons, with the ten largest covering 1.9%. Trimming cost V 6 bases and J 6 bases, with 15 bases left between them. This CDR3 has 13 residues. Germline CDR1 is LNHDA and CDR2 is SQIVND (reference sequence). This clonotype was obtained from a man aged 25 to 40 who had recovered from COVID-19. The gene calls are TRBV19 and TRBJ2-7; a weak D match, TRBD2 (6 bases). Sequenced material: peripheral blood. CDR3 DNA: TGTGCCAGTAGCGAGGTGGGGGGAAGCGAGCAGTACGTC. It yields the protein CASSEVGGSEQYV.